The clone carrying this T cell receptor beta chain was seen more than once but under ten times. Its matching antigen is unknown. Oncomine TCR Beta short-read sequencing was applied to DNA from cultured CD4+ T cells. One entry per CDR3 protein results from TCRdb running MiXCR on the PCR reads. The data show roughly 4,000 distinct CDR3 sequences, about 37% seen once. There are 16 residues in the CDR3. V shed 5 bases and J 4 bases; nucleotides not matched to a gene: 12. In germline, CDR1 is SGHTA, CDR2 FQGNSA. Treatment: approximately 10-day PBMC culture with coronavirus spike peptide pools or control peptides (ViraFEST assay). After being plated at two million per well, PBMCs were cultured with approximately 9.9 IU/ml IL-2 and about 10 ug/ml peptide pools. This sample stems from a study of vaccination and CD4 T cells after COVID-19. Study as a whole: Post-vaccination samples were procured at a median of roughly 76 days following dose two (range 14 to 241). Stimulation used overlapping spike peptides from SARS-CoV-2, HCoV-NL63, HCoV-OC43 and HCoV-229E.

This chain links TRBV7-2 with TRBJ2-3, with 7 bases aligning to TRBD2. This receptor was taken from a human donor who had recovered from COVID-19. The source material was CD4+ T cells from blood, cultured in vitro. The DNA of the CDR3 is TGTGCCAGCAGCCAGAGGGGCGGGAGTATCCCAGATACGCAGTATTTT. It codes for CASSQRGGSIPDTQYF.